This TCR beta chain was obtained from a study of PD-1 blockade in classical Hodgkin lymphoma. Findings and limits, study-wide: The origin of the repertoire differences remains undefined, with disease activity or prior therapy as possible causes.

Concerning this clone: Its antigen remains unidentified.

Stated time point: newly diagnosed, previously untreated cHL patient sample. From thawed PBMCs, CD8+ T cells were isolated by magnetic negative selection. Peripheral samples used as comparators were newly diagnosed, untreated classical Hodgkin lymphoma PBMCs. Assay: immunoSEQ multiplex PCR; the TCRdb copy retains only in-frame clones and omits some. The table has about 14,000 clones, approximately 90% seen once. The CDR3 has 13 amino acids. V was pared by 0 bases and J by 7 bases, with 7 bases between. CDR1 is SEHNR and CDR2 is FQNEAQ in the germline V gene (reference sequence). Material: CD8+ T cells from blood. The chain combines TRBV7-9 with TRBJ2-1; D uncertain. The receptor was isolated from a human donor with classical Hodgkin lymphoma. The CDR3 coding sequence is TGTGCCAGCAGCTTAGCCGCCCGAAATGAGCAGTTCTTC. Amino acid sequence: CASSLAARNEQFF.